This T cell receptor (beta chain) was sequenced during a study of blood T cells in healthy people across ages. A second roughly 6 to 11 cycle PCR used barcoded and J-beta primers. TCRdb re-called the 5' RACE reads with MiXCR, one entry per CDR3 protein. The sample yields roughly 800,000 distinct CDR3 sequences, nearly 60% seen once. The V gene's germline CDR1 is MNHNY and CDR2 SVGAGI (reference sequence). Unmatched junction bases numbered 5, after V lost 10 bases and J lost 2 bases. The CDR3 extends over 13 amino acids. This clonotype has only a few counts. The draw of peripheral blood yielded roughly 10 milliliters from each donor.

The clonotype originates from a man younger than 45 in good health. Material for sequencing was blood. The chain couples TRBV6-6 to TRBJ1-1, with 9 bases aligning to TRBD1. The CDR3 nucleotides read TGTGCCACCCGGGGACAGGGAAACACTGAAGCTTTCTTT. This gives the protein CATRGQGNTEAFF.